This TCR beta chain originates from a study of regulatory T cells in long-lasting Graves disease. Unmatched junction bases numbered 6, after V lost 5 bases and J lost 5 bases. CDR1 and CDR2 (germline): SGHVS, FQNEAQ. The CDR3 is 15 amino acids. Regarding time point: newly diagnosed GD, antithyroid drugs for less than 3 months. RNA from PBMCs was the source of the TCR library. In each case, Graves' disease was diagnosed per American Thyroid Association guidelines. An endocrinology unit in Xi'an, China, supplied the patients. With iRepertoire HTBI primers and Arm-PCR of CDR3 regions, TCR beta libraries were built. As handled by the study authors: Among the samples, 50 to 80 TRBV and 14 TRBJ segments were identified. TCRdb recomputed calls from the multiplex PCR reads with MiXCR, one row per CDR3 protein. The V and J calls and clone size come from TCRdb's table, not from the authors' own analysis. This table holds roughly 610,000 distinct CDR3 sequences, roughly 16% found once.

The same specimen was also included in a second study, on T cells in Graves' hyperthyroidism and ophthalmopathy. As that report states: Using the HTBI primer set, a first-round RT-PCR was run on the TCR CDR3.

The V and J genes are TRBV7-8 and TRBJ1-5; 10 bases line up with TRBD1. The source was peripheral blood mononuclear cells (PBMCs), collected at new diagnosis, from a patient treated with antithyroid drugs. This receptor was taken from a woman aged 25 to 39 with Graves disease. CDR3 protein: CASSPTGGAYQPQHF. DNA for the CDR3: TGTGCCAGCAGCCCGACAGGGGGCGCGTATCAGCCCCAGCATTTT.